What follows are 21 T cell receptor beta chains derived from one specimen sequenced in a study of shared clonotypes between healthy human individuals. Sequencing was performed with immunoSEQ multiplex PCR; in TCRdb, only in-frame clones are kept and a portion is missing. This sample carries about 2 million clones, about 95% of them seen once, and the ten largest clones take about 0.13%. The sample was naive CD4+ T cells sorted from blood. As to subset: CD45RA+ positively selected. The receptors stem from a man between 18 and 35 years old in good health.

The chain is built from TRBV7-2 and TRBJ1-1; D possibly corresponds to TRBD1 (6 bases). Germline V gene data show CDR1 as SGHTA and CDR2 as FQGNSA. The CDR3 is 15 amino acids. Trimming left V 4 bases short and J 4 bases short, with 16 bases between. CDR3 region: CASSSDRGQGTEAFF. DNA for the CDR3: TGTGCCAGCAGCTCAGATCGGGGGCAGGGCACTGAAGCTTTCTTT.

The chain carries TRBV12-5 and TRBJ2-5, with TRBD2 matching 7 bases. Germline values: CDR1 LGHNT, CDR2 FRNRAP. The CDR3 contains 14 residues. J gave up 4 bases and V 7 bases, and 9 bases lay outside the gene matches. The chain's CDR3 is CASARSGKGETQYF. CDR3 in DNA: TGTGCTAGTGCCAGAAGCGGGAAGGGAGAGACCCAGTACTTC. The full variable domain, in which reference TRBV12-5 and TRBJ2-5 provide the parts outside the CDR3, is DARVTQTPRHKVTEMGQEVTMRCQPILGHNTVFWYRQTMMQGLELLAYFRNRAPLDDSGMPKDRFSAEMPDATLATLKIQPSEPRDSAVYFCASARSGKGETQYFGPGTRLLVL.

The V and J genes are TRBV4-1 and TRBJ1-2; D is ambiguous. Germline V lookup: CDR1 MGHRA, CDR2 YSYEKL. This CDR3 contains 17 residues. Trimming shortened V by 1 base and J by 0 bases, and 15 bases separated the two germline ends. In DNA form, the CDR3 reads TGCGCCAGCAGCCAAGTTGCGCGACAAAATTCTAACTATGGCTACACCTTC. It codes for CASSQVARQNSNYGYTF.

CDR3 loop: CASSARGQGDLDYGYTF. The CDR3 DNA sequence: TGTGCCAGCAGTGCCCGTGGGCAGGGAGACCTTGACTATGGCTACACCTTC. The V call is TRBV6-1, the J call TRBJ1-2; D may be TRBD1 (5 bases). The CDR3 has 17 amino acids. Trimming shortened V by 4 bases and J by 3 bases, and 21 bases separated the two germline ends. Germline CDR1 is MNHNS and CDR2 is SASEGT.

The DNA of the CDR3 is TGTGCCAGCTCGGGGTTTGGAGGGAATGAGCAGTTCTTC. It translates to CASSGFGGNEQFF. The chain is built from TRBV18 and TRBJ2-1; TRBD2 might be the D (6 bases). CDR3 length equals 13 residues. Trimming took off 6 bases at V and 7 bases at J, with 13 bases between the two ends. Germline V gene sequence: CDR1 KGHSH, CDR2 LQKENI.

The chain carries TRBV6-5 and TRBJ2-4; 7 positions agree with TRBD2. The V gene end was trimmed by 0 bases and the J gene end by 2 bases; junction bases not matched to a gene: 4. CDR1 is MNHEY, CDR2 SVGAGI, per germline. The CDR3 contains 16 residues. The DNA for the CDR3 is TGTGCCAGCAGTTACTCAGGGGAGGGAACCAAAAACATTCAGTACTTC. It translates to CASSYSGEGTKNIQYF.

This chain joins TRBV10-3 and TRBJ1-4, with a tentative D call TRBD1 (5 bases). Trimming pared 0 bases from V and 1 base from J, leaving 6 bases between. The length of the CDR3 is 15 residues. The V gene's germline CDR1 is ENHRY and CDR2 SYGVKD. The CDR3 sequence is CAISESGRTNEKLFF. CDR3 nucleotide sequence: TGTGCCATCAGTGAGTCGGGGCGAACTAATGAAAAACTGTTTTTT.

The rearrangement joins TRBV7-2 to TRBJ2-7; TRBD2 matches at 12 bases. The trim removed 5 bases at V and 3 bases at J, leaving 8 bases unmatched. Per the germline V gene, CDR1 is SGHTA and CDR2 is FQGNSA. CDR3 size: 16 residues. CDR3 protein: CASSPEASGRVYEQYF. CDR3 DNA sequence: TGTGCCAGCAGCCCCGAAGCTAGCGGGAGGGTCTACGAGCAGTACTTC.

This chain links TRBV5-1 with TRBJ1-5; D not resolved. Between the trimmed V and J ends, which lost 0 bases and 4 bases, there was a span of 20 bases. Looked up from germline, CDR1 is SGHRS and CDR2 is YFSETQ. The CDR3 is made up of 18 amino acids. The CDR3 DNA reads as TGCGCCAGCAGCTTGGTAGCGGCGCCTCAAGTCTCGAATCAGCCCCAGCATTTT. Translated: CASSLVAAPQVSNQPQHF. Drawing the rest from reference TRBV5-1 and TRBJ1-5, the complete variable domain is KAGVTQTPRYLIKTRGQQVTLSCSPISGHRSVSWYQQTPGQGLQFLFEYFSETQRNKGNFPGRFSGRQFSNSRSEMNVSTLELGDSALYLCASSLVAAPQVSNQPQHFGDGTRLSIL.

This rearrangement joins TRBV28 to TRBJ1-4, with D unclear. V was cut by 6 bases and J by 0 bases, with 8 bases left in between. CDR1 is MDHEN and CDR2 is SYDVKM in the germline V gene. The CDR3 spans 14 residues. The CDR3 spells CASRTPATNEKLFF. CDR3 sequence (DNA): TGTGCCAGCAGGACCCCTGCAACTAATGAAAAACTGTTTTTT. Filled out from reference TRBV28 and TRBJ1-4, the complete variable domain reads DVKVTQSSRYLVKRTGEKVFLECVQDMDHENMFWYRQDPGLGLRLIYFSYDVKMKEKGDIPEGYSVSREKKERFSLILESASTNQTSMYLCASRTPATNEKLFFGSGTQLSVL.

The CDR3 nucleotides read TGCGCCAGCAGAACGACAGGAACCTACGAGCAGTACTTC. This translates into CASRTTGTYEQYF. The chain recombines TRBV10-2 with TRBJ2-7, with D tentatively TRBD1 (6 bases). Germline CDR1 reads WSHSY; CDR2 reads SAAADI. V gave up 6 bases and J gave up 2 bases, with 11 bases separating them. The CDR3 is 13 amino acids.

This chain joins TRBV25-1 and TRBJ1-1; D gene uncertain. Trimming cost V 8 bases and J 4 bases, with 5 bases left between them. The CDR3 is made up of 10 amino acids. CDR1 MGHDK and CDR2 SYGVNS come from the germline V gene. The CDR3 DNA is TGTGCCAGCGGGAGCACTGAAGCTTTCTTT. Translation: CASGSTEAFF.

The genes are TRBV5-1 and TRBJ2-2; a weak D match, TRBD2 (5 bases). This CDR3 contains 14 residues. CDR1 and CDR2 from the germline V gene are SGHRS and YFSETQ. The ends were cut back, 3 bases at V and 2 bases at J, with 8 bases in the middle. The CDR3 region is CASSSGENTGELFF. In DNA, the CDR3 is TGCGCCAGCAGCTCCGGGGAAAACACCGGGGAGCTGTTTTTT.

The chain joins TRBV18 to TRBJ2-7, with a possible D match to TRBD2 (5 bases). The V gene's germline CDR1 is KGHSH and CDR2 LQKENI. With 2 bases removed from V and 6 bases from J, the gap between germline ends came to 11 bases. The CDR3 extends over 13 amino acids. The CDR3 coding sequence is TGTGCCAGCTCACCAACACTAGTAGGCGAGCAGTACTTC. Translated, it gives CASSPTLVGEQYF.

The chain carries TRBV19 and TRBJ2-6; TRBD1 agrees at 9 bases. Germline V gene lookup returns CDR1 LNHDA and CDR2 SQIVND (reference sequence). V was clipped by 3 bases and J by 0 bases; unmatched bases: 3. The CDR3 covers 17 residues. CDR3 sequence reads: CASSIGQGPSGANVLTF. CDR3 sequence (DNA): TGTGCCAGTAGTATTGGACAGGGGCCCTCTGGGGCCAACGTCCTGACTTTC.

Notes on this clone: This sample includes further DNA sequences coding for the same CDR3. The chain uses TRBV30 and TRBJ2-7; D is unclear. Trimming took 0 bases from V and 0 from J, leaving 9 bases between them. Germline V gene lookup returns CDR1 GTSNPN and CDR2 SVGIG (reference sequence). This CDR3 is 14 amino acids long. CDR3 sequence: CAWSVLTSSYEQYF. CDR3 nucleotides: TGTGCCTGGAGTGTGTTGACGAGCTCCTACGAGCAGTACTTC.

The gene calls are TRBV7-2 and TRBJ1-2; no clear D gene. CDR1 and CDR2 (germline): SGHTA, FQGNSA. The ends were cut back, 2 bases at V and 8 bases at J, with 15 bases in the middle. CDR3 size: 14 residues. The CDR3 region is CASSLTDSKSGYTF. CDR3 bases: TGTGCCAGCAGCTTAACCGATTCCAAATCCGGCTACACCTTC.

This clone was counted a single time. The CDR3, as DNA: TGTGCCAGCAGGTGGGCCATGAACACTGAAGCTTTCTTT. Its protein product is CASRWAMNTEAFF. The chain is built from TRBV2 and TRBJ1-1; D gene unclear. The germline V gene encodes CDR1 SNHLY and CDR2 FYNNEI. Trimming removed 6 bases from V and 0 bases from J, with 8 bases in between. The CDR3 spans 13 residues.

Here the CDR3 reads CASSSQGGQGGYTF. CDR3 DNA sequence: TGTGCCAGCAGCTCCCAGGGCGGACAGGGTGGCTACACCTTC. The chain joins TRBV7-2 to TRBJ1-2; 8 bases fit TRBD1. This CDR3 has 14 amino acids. V shed 4 bases, J shed 7 bases, and the junction held 8 bases outside the gene matches. CDR1 is SGHTA, CDR2 FQGNSA, per germline. The whole variable domain, filled in from reference TRBV7-2 and TRBJ1-2, reads GAGVSQSPSNKVTEKGKDVELRCDPISGHTALYWYRQSLGQGLEFLIYFQGNSAPDKSGLPSDRFSAERTGGSVSTLTIQRTQQEDSAVYLCASSSQGGQGGYTFGSGTRLTVV.

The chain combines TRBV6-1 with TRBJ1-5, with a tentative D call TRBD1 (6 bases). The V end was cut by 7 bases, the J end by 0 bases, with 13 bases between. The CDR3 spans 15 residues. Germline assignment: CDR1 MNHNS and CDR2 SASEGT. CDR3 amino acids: CASTQGQYSNQPQHF. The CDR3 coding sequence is TGTGCCAGCACTCAAGGACAGTATAGCAATCAGCCCCAGCATTTT.

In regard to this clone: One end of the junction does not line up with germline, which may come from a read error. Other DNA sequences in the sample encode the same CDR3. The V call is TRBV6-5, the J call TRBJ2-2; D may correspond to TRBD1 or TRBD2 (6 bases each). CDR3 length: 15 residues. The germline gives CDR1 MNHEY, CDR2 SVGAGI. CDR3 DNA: TGTGCTAGCAGTTACTCTACGGGGGCGGCCGGGGAGCTGTTTTTT. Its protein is CASSYSTGAAGELFF.